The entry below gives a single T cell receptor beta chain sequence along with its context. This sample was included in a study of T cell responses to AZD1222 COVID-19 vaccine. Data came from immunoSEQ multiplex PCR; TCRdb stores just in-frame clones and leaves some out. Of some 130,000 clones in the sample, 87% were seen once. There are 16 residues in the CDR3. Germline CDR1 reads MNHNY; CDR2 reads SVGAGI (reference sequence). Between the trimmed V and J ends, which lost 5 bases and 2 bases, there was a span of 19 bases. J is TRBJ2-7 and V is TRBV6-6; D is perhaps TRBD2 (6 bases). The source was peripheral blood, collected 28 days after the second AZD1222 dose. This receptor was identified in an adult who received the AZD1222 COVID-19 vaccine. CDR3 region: CASSRQGGTLPYEQYF. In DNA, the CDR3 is TGTGCCAGCAGTCGACAAGGAGGGACCCTCCCCTACGAGCAGTACTTC.